These T cell receptor beta chains were read from a single sample in a study of blood T cell repertoires in COVID-19. Libraries were prepared by immunoSEQ multiplex PCR; TCRdb keeps only in-frame clonotypes and omits some of them. The table has about 200,000 clones, around 80% seen once; the top ten hold 2.5% to 3.5%. Sequencing used peripheral blood. The source of these receptors is a woman of 80 years or more with active or convalescent COVID-19. Both conserved end residues are part of each CDR3. Each record gives: CDR3 protein, CDR3 DNA, clone size, V gene, D gene, J gene. The D gene is left open where the match is weak. Not every row has a clone size; where given, it reads once, few, many or a size class.

CDR3: CASRLAGQETQYF
DNA: TGTGCCAGCAGACTAGCGGGGCAAGAGACCCAGTACTTC
size: NA
V: TRBV5-5
D: TRBD2
J: TRBJ2-5

CDR3: CAISEDGNYYEQYF
DNA: TGTGCCATCAGTGAGGACGGGAATTACTACGAGCAGTACTTC
size: few
V: TRBV10-3
D: NA
J: TRBJ2-7

CDR3: CASRPRDYFNTGELFF
DNA: TGTGCCAGCAGGCCCAGGGACTATTTCAACACCGGGGAGCTGTTTTTT
size: NA
V: TRBV5-8
D: TRBD2
J: TRBJ2-2

CDR3: CASSLTGTGGQEQFF
DNA: TGCGCCAGCAGCTTAACTGGGACAGGGGGCCAGGAGCAGTTCTTC
size: NA
V: TRBV5-1
D: TRBD1
J: TRBJ2-1

CDR3: CASIHTRTGIYGYTF
DNA: TGTGCCAGTATCCACACCCGGACAGGGATCTATGGCTACACCTTC
size: NA
V: TRBV19
D: TRBD1
J: TRBJ1-2

CDR3: CASSPLQGEGKLFF
DNA: TGTGCCAGCTCACCACTACAGGGAGAGGGAAAACTGTTTTTT
size: NA
V: TRBV18
D: NA
J: TRBJ1-4

CDR3: CASFVGGADYNEQFF
DNA: TGTGCCAGCTTCGTAGGGGGCGCCGATTACAATGAGCAGTTCTTC
size: NA
V: TRBV2
D: TRBD1
J: TRBJ2-1

CDR3: CASSPPAGTGIRPNTGELFF
DNA: TGTGCCAGCTCACCACCTGCCGGGACAGGGATTAGACCGAACACCGGGGAGCTGTTTTTT
size: NA
V: TRBV18
D: TRBD1
J: TRBJ2-2

CDR3: CASSSSGTDTQYF
DNA: TGTGCCAGCTCATCATCAGGGACAGATACGCAGTATTTT
size: NA
V: TRBV18
D: NA
J: TRBJ2-3

CDR3: CASSPPLTRGFSYNEQFF
DNA: TGTGCCAGCTCACCACCGTTGACACGGGGGTTCTCCTACAATGAGCAGTTCTTC
size: NA
V: TRBV18
D: NA
J: TRBJ2-1

CDR3: CASSLSGNTGELFF
DNA: TGTGCCAGCAGTTTATCCGGGAACACCGGGGAGCTGTTTTTT
size: NA
V: TRBV27
D: NA
J: TRBJ2-2